A single sample is the source of the 25 T cell receptor beta chains below, sequenced in a study of blood T cells in healthy people across ages. Primed by a sample-barcoded 5' primer and a J-beta primer mix, a second PCR proceeded for 7 to 11 cycles. TCRdb processed the 5' RACE reads anew with MiXCR; each CDR3 protein has one entry. The sample has 1.5 million to 2 million distinct CDR3 sequences, roughly 30% seen once. The source material was blood. All receptors come from a woman in her 30s in good health.

This clonotype has only a few counts. The chain recombines TRBV7-9 with TRBJ2-6; D unresolved. The germline CDR1 and CDR2 sequences are SEHNR and FQNEAQ (reference sequence). The CDR3 runs to 16 residues. V was clipped by 3 bases and J by 0 bases, with 9 bases between them. The DNA for the CDR3 is TGTGCCAGCAGCTTTCCCGCCGTCTCTGGGGCCAACGTCCTGACTTTC. Translating it yields CASSFPAVSGANVLTF.

This clonotype showed up just a few times. The V gene is TRBV11-3, the J gene TRBJ2-3, with 7 bases that match TRBD1. The CDR3 covers 15 residues. Germline CDR1 and CDR2: SGHNT and YENEEA. V shed 5 bases and J 0 bases; nucleotides not matched to a gene: 5. The CDR3 DNA reads as TGTGCCAGCAGCCCACAGGGGTTTAGCACAGATACGCAGTATTTT. This codes for CASSPQGFSTDTQYF. Full variable domain (rest looked up from reference TRBV11-3 and TRBJ2-3): EAGVVQSPRYKIIEKKQPVAFWCNPISGHNTLYWYLQNLGQGPELLIRYENEEAVDDSQLPKDRFSAERLKGVDSTLKIQPAELGDSAVYLCASSPQGFSTDTQYFGPGTRLTVL.

The chain uses TRBV27 and TRBJ1-5; perhaps TRBD1 as D (6 bases). V lost 4 bases, J lost 3 bases, and 13 bases lay in between. Germline V gives CDR1 MNHEY, CDR2 SMNVEV (reference sequence). CDR3 length: 15 residues. The CDR3, as DNA: TGTGCCAGCAGTTCCACAGGGAGGCTCAATCAGCCCCAGCATTTT. Protein sequence: CASSSTGRLNQPQHF.

The chain recombines TRBV14 with TRBJ1-1; 7 nucleotides match TRBD1. Trimming at V came to 1 base and at J to 8 bases, leaving 7 bases not matched to a gene. The CDR3 is 14 residues long. Germline V gene lookup returns CDR1 SGHDN and CDR2 FVKESK. CDR3 sequence reads: CASSQGVGQEEAFF. CDR3 in DNA: TGTGCCAGCAGCCAAGGGGTTGGACAGGAGGAAGCTTTCTTT.

The V and J genes are TRBV29-1 and TRBJ1-1, with D tentatively TRBD1 (5 bases). V lost 5 bases, J lost 10 bases, and 29 bases lay in between. This CDR3 spans 16 amino acids. Germline assignment: CDR1 SQVTM and CDR2 ANQGSEA. This CDR3 reads CSVIRGGAKGYSGAFF. In DNA, the CDR3 is TGCAGCGTTATCCGAGGCGGGGCCAAGGGTTACAGTGGAGCTTTCTTT.

The chain combines TRBV5-1 with TRBJ2-3; D is tentatively TRBD1 or TRBD2 (5 bases each). Trimming took off 4 bases at V and 3 bases at J, with 15 bases between the two ends. The CDR3 has 15 residues. Looked up from germline, CDR1 is SGHRS and CDR2 is YFSETQ. DNA for the CDR3: TGCGCCAGCAGCCCGTGGGGACCGGAGACAGATACGCAGTATTTT. Protein: CASSPWGPETDTQYF.

This clonotype was seen at least ten times. The rearrangement links TRBV7-2 to TRBJ2-7; the match to TRBD1 covers 8 bases. CDR1 is SGHTA, CDR2 FQGNSA, per germline. This CDR3 is 17 amino acids long. V trimming: 3 bases; J trimming: 3 bases; junction bases outside the gene matches: 13. Here the CDR3 reads CASSLRTGRWSYYEQYF. The CDR3 nucleotides read TGTGCCAGCAGCTTGAGGACAGGGCGGTGGTCTTACTACGAGCAGTACTTC.

The V gene is TRBV4-3, the J gene TRBJ1-2; 8 bases map to TRBD1. The germline V gene has CDR1 LGHNA and CDR2 YSLEER. V was clipped by 0 bases and J by 8 bases; unmatched bases: 11. The CDR3 is 16 residues long. Here the CDR3 DNA reads TGCGCCAGCAGCCAAGATTGGTCAGGGGGCGCTTGGGGCTACACCTTC. This gives the protein CASSQDWSGGAWGYTF.

Concerning this clonotype itself: A much larger clone lies one base from this, so it may be a read error. The chain employs TRBV28 and TRBJ2-7; unclear D gene. The CDR3 consists of 12 residues. V gave up 4 bases and J gave up 6 bases, with 10 bases separating them. The germline CDR1 and CDR2 sequences are MDHEN and SYDVKM. The CDR3 nucleotides read TGTGCCAGCAGTTGGTGCTTTGGCGAGCAGTACTTC. Its protein is CASSWCFGEQYF.

This clonotype came up a few times. V and J are TRBV30 and TRBJ2-7; 14 nucleotides align to TRBD2. Trimming cost V 4 bases and J 4 bases; bases outside gene matches: 12. Looked up from germline, CDR1 is GTSNPN and CDR2 is SVGIG (reference sequence). The CDR3 length is 17 residues. CDR3 DNA sequence: TGTGCCTGGATCCTAAGACTAGCGGGGGGGCCGTATTACGAGCAGTACTTC. Protein product: CAWILRLAGGPYYEQYF.

This clonotype has ten or more counts. The DNA for the CDR3 is TGTGCCAGCAGCTCCCAGGTCAACTATGGCTACACCTTC. Protein sequence: CASSSQVNYGYTF. The chain carries TRBV7-2 and TRBJ1-2, with unresolved D. The CDR3 loop spans 13 amino acids. Trimming removed 4 bases from V and 2 bases from J, with 8 bases in between. Germline values: CDR1 SGHTA, CDR2 FQGNSA. Full variable domain (missing parts from reference TRBV7-2 and TRBJ1-2): GAGVSQSPSNKVTEKGKDVELRCDPISGHTALYWYRQSLGQGLEFLIYFQGNSAPDKSGLPSDRFSAERTGGSVSTLTIQRTQQEDSAVYLCASSSQVNYGYTFGSGTRLTVV.

This clonotype was recorded a few times. At one end, the junction sequence differs from germline, possibly due to a read error. V usage is TRBV6-6 and J usage is TRBJ2-1; the D is unclear. From germline, CDR1 is MNHNY and CDR2 SVGAGI (reference sequence). This CDR3 comprises 11 residues. CDR3 in amino acids: CTSSYINEQFF. CDR3 nucleotides: TGTACCAGCAGTTACATAAATGAGCAGTTCTTC.

This clonotype was observed many times. At one boundary the junction diverges from the germline segment, which might be a read error. The chain carries TRBV7-2 and TRBJ2-3, with 10 bases matching TRBD2. CDR1 and CDR2 from the germline V gene are SGHTA and FQGNSA. The CDR3 is 14 amino acids. The CDR3: CASRLAGGRDTQYF. CDR3 coding DNA: TGTGCCAGCAGATTAGCGGGAGGAAGAGATACGCAGTATTTT.

This clonotype was found a few times. This chain links TRBV20-1 with TRBJ2-3; maybe TRBD2 (5 bases). Germline lookup yields CDR1 DFQATT and CDR2 SNEGSKA (reference sequence). The length of the CDR3 is 13 residues. Trimming removed 3 bases at V and 4 bases at J, with 11 bases between. CDR3 sequence (DNA): TGCAGTGCTAGGGAAGGGAGTGCAGATACGCAGTATTTT. Encoded protein: CSAREGSADTQYF.

J is TRBJ1-1 and V is TRBV18, with D uncertain. V shed 3 bases and J shed 1 base, with 9 bases lying between them. CDR3 length: 14 amino acids. Germline CDR1 and CDR2: KGHSH and LQKENI. The CDR3 loop reads CASSPAGANTEAFF. The CDR3 bases are TGTGCCAGCTCACCTGCGGGAGCGAACACTGAAGCTTTCTTT.

This clonotype has just a few counts. J is TRBJ2-1 and V is TRBV18; possibly TRBD2 for D (6 bases). Trimming pared 6 bases from V and 10 bases from J, leaving 28 bases between. The CDR3 spans 17 residues. Germline CDR1 and CDR2: KGHSH and LQKENI. The chain's CDR3 is CASSQLPGLQTRGEQFF. The CDR3 bases are TGTGCCAGCTCGCAATTACCGGGACTCCAGACCCGGGGGGAGCAGTTCTTC.

The chain links TRBV4-1 to TRBJ2-7, with D perhaps given as TRBD1 or TRBD2 (5 bases each). The CDR3 loop spans 18 amino acids. Germline assignment: CDR1 MGHRA and CDR2 YSYEKL. Trimming cost V 1 base and J 0 bases, with 19 bases left between them. The chain's CDR3 is CASSQAPPGTASSYEQYF. The CDR3 DNA reads TGCGCCAGCAGCCAAGCTCCGCCCGGGACCGCGAGCTCCTACGAGCAGTACTTC.

V gene TRBV12-3 or TRBV12-4 combines with J gene TRBJ1-2; 11 nucleotides match TRBD1. Trimming cost V 6 bases and J 8 bases; bases outside gene matches: 11. There are 15 residues in the CDR3. The CDR3 DNA sequence: TGTGCCAGCAGCATGGACAGGGGGCGGGGAGGAGGCTACACCTTC. Protein: CASSMDRGRGGGYTF.

This clonotype was counted at least ten times. The chain combines TRBV4-1 with TRBJ1-2, with D unclear. The V gene lost 2 bases and the J gene lost 8 bases, with 15 bases spanning the gap. CDR1 and CDR2 (germline): MGHRA, YSYEKL. CDR3 length: 14 amino acids. CDR3 coding DNA: TGCGCCAGCAGCCAAACTCCAGCGCTTGGAGGCTACACCTTC. This gives the protein CASSQTPALGGYTF.

The chain links TRBV28 to TRBJ2-3; D is tentatively TRBD1 or TRBD2 (6 bases each). CDR1 is MDHEN, CDR2 SYDVKM, per germline. The CDR3 consists of 17 residues. V was shortened by 5 bases and J by 4 bases, with 22 bases between the two germline ends. The CDR3 sequence is CASSLLPGKGGSDTQYF. The CDR3, as DNA: TGTGCCAGCAGTCTACTGCCCGGGAAGGGGGGCTCAGATACGCAGTATTTT.

On this clonotype: This may be a read error, as it is one base from a much larger clone. The V gene is TRBV9, the J gene TRBJ2-5, with TRBD1 identical over 7 bases. The J call is uncertain, as TRBJ2-1 better fits the DNA end. Germline values: CDR1 SGDLS, CDR2 YYNGEE. This CDR3 comprises 14 residues. CDR3 amino acids: CASSVAGQQETQFF. DNA of the CDR3: TGTGCCAGCAGCGTAGCGGGACAGCAAGAGACCCAGTTCTTC.

In this sample, this clonotype turned up a few times. One end of the junction is discordant with germline, which a read error may explain. The chain is built from TRBV29-1 and TRBJ1-4, with D uncertain. The CDR3 contains 14 residues. The germline V gene encodes CDR1 SQVTM and CDR2 ANQGSEA. CDR3 DNA: TGCAGCGTTGAAGCGGTGGGCACTAATGGAAAACTGTTTTTT. Residues: CSVEAVGTNGKLFF.

This sequence joins TRBV6-5 and TRBJ2-5, with TRBD2 identical over 8 bases. The J call is in doubt because the DNA end fits TRBJ2-1 better. The CDR3 contains 16 residues. Germline assignment: CDR1 MNHEY and CDR2 SVGAGI. CDR3 coding DNA: TGTGCCAGCAGTTACGCCCGGACTAGCTATTTGGAGACCCAGTTCTTC. This sequence encodes CASSYARTSYLETQFF.

A few counts support this clonotype. The chain couples TRBV13 to TRBJ1-4, with 9 nucleotides matching TRBD1. Germline CDR1 PRHDT, CDR2 FYEKMQ (reference sequence). V trimming: 4 bases; J trimming: 8 bases; junction bases outside the gene matches: 5. This CDR3 is 14 amino acids long. The CDR3 here is CASSSQGAIEKLFF. CDR3 bases: TGTGCCAGCAGCTCACAGGGGGCGATAGAAAAACTGTTTTTT.

This clonotype showed up many times. This sequence joins TRBV7-9 and TRBJ2-1, with 12 bases identical to TRBD2. This CDR3 is built from 17 residues. Trimming cost V 3 bases and J 0 bases; bases outside gene matches: 3. Germline V gene lookup returns CDR1 SEHNR and CDR2 FQNEAQ (reference sequence). The CDR3 DNA is TGTGCCAGCAGCTTCACTAGCGGGGGGAGCTCCTACAATGAGCAGTTCTTC. It codes for CASSFTSGGSSYNEQFF. The variable domain in full, with the rest retrieved from reference TRBV7-9 and TRBJ2-1, is DTGVSQNPRHKITKRGQNVTFRCDPISEHNRLYWYRQTLGQGPEFLTYFQNEAQLEKSRLLSDRFSAERPKGSFSTLEIQRTEQGDSAMYLCASSFTSGGSSYNEQFFGPGTRLTVL.